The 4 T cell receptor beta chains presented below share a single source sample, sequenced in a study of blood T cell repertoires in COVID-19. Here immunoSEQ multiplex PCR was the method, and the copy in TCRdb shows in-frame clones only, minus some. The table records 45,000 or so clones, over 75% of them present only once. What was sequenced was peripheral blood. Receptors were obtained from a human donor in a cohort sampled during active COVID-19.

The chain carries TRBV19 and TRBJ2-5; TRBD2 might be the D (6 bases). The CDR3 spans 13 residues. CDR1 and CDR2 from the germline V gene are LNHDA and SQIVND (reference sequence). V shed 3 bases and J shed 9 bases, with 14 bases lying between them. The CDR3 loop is CASSIRGRRAQYF. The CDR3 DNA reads TGTGCCAGTAGTATTCGGGGCCGGAGGGCCCAGTACTTC. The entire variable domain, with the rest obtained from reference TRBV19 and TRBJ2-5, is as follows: DGGITQSPKYLFRKEGQNVTLSCEQNLNHDAMYWYRQDPGQGLRLIYYSQIVNDFQKGDIAEGYSVSREKKESFPLTVTSAQKNPTAFYLCASSIRGRRAQYFGPGTRLLVL.

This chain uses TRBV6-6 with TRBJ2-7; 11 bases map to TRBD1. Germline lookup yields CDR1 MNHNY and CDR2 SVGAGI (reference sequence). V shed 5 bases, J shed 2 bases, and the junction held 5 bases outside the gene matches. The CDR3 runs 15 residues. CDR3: CASSDGTGGPYEQYF. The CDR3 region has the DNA TGTGCCAGCAGTGACGGGACAGGGGGGCCCTACGAGCAGTACTTC.

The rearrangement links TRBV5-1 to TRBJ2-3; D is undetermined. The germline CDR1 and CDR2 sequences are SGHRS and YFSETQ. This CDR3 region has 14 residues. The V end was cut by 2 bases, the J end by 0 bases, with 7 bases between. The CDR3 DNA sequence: TGCGCCAGCAGCTTTACATCGAGCACAGATACGCAGTATTTT. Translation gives CASSFTSSTDTQYF.

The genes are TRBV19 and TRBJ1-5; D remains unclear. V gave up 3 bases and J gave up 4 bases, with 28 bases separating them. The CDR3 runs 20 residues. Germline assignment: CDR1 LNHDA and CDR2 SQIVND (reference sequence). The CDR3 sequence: CASSISGWAGPWSANQPQHF. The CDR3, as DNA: TGTGCCAGTAGTATCTCTGGTTGGGCAGGCCCTTGGTCTGCAAATCAGCCCCAGCATTTT. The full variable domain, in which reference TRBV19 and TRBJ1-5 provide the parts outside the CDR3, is DGGITQSPKYLFRKEGQNVTLSCEQNLNHDAMYWYRQDPGQGLRLIYYSQIVNDFQKGDIAEGYSVSREKKESFPLTVTSAQKNPTAFYLCASSISGWAGPWSANQPQHFGDGTRLSIL.